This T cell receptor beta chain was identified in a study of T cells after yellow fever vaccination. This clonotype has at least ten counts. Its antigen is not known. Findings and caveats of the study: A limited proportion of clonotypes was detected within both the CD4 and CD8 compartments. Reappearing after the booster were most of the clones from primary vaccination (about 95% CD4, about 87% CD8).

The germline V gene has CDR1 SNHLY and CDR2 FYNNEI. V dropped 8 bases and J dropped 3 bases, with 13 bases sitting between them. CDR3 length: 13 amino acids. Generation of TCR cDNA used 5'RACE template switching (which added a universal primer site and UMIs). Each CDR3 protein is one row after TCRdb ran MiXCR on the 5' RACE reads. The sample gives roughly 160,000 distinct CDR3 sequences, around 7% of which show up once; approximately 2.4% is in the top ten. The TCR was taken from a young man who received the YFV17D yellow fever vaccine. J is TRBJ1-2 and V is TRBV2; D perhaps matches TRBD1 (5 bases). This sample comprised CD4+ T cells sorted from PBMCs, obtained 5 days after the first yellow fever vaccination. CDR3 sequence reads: CASGDSRDYGYTF. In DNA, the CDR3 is TGTGCCAGCGGAGACTCCAGGGACTATGGCTACACCTTC.